One T cell receptor beta chain is described in this entry. In the authors' methods: Reference gene primer amplification gave nucleated cell count estimates. The assay was immunoSEQ multiplex PCR, and TCRdb's table has in-frame clones only and misses some. That table gives V, J and clone size, and the DNA gave D and trimming. The sample records 200,000 to 300,000 clones, roughly 90% being singletons. This sample is drawn from a study of blood T cell repertoires in COVID-19. About the study: The United States, Italy and Spain were the sources of the acute and convalescent COVID-19 samples. Sources were T cells, B-cell-depleted T cells, or PBMCs; the material itself was cDNA or gDNA.

This clonotype was obtained from a man between 60 and 70 years old who had recovered from COVID-19. The sequenced sample was peripheral blood.

CDR3 residues: CATSDSDRWGTEAFF. The CDR3 nucleotides read TGTGCCACCAGTGACTCGGACAGATGGGGCACTGAAGCTTTCTTT. The rearrangement links TRBV24-1 to TRBJ1-1; D possibly corresponds to TRBD1 (6 bases). The ends were cut back, 4 bases at V and 4 bases at J, with 15 bases in the middle. Germline assignment: CDR1 KGHDR and CDR2 SFDVKD. The CDR3 sequence is 15 residues long.